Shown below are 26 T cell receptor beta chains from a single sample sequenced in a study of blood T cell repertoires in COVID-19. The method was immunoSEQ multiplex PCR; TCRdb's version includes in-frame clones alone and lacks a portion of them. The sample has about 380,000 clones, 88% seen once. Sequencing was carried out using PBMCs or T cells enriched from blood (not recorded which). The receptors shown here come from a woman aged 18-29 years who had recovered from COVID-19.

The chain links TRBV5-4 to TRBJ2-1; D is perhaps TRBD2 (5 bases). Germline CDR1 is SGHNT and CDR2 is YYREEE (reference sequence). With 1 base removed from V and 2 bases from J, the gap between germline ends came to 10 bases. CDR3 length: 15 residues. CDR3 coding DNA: TGTGCCAGCAGCTTGCTAGCTGAAACCTACAATGAGCAGTTCTTC. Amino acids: CASSLLAETYNEQFF.

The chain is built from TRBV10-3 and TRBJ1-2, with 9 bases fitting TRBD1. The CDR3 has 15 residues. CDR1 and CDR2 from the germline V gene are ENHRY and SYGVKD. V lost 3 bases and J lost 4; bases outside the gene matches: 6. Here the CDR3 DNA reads TGTGCCATCAGTGAAGGGGACAGGGTGCTCTATGGCTACACCTTC. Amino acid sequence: CAISEGDRVLYGYTF.

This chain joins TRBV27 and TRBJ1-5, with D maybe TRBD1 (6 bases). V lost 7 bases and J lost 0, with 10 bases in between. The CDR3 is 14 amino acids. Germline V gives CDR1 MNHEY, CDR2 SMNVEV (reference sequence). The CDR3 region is CASKTRGSNQPQHF. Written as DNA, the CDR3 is TGTGCCAGCAAGACCAGGGGTAGCAATCAGCCCCAGCATTTT.

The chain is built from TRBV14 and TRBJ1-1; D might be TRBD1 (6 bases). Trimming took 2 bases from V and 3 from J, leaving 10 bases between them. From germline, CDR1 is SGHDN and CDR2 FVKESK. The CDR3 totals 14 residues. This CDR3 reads CASSQRGQDTEAFF. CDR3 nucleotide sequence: TGTGCCAGCAGCCAAAGGGGACAAGACACTGAAGCTTTCTTT.

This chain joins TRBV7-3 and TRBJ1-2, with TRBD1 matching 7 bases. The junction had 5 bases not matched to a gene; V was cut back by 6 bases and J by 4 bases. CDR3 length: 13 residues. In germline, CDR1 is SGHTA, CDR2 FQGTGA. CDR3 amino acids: CASSLGQSYGYTF. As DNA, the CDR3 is TGTGCCAGCAGTTTGGGACAGAGCTATGGCTACACCTTC. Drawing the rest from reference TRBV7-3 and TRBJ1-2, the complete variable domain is GAGVSQTPSNKVTEKGKYVELRCDPISGHTALYWYRQSLGQGPEFLIYFQGTGAADDSGLPNDRFFAVRPEGSVSTLKIQRTERGDSAVYLCASSLGQSYGYTFGSGTRLTVV.

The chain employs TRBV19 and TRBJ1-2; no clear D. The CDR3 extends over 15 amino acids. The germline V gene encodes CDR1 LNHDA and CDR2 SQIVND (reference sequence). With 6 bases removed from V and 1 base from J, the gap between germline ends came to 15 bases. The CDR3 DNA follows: TGTGCCAGTAGCCCGAGGGAGGGCCTTAACTATGGCTACACCTTC. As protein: CASSPREGLNYGYTF.

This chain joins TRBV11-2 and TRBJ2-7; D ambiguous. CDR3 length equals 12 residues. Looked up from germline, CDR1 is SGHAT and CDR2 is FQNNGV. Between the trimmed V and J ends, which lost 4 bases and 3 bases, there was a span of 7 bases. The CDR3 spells CASSSLDYEQYF. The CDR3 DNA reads TGTGCCAGCAGCTCATTAGACTACGAGCAGTACTTC.

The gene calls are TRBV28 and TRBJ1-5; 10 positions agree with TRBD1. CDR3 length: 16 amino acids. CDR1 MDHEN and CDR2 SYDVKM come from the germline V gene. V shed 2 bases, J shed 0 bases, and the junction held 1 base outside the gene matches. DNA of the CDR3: TGTGCCAGCAGTTTAAGGACAGGGGGTAGCAATCAGCCCCAGCATTTT. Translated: CASSLRTGGSNQPQHF.

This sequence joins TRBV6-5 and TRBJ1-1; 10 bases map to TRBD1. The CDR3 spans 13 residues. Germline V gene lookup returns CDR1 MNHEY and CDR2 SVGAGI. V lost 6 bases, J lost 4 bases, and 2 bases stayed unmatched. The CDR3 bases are TGTGCCAGCAGGGGACAGGGGACCACTGAAGCTTTCTTT. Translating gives CASRGQGTTEAFF.

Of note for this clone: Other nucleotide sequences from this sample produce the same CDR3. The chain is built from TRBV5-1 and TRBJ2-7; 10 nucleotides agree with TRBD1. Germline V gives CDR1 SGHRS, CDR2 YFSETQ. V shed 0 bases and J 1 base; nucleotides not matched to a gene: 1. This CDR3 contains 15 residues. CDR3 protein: CASSLGTGGSYEQYF. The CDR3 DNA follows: TGCGCCAGCAGCTTGGGGACAGGGGGGTCCTACGAGCAGTACTTC.

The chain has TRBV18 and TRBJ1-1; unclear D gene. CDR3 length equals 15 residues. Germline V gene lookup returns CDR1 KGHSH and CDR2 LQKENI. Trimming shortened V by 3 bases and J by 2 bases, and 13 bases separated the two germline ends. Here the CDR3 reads CASSPIPPDNTEAFF. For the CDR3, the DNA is TGTGCCAGCTCACCGATCCCCCCAGATAACACTGAAGCTTTCTTT. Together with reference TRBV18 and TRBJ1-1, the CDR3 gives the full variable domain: NAGVMQNPRHLVRRRGQEARLRCSPMKGHSHVYWYRQLPEEGLKFMVYLQKENIIDESGMPKERFSAEFPKEGPSILRIQQVVRGDSAAYFCASSPIPPDNTEAFFGQGTRLTVV.

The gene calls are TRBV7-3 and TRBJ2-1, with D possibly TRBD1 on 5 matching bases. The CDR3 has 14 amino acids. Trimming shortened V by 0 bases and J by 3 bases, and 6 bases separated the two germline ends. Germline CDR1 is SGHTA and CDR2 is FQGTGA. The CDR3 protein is CASSLTGDYNEQFF. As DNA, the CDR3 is TGTGCCAGCAGCTTAACAGGGGACTACAATGAGCAGTTCTTC.

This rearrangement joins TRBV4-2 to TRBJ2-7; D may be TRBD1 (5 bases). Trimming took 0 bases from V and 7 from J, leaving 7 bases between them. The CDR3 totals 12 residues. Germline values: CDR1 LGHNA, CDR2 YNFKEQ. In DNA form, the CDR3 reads TGTGCCAGCAGCCAAGATCGGACAGAGCAGTACTTC. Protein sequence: CASSQDRTEQYF.

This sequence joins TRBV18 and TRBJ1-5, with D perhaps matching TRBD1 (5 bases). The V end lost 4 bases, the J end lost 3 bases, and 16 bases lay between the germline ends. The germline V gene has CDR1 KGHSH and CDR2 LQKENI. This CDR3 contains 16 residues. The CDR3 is CASSRRQSLSNQPQHF. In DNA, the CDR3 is TGTGCCAGCTCACGGAGACAGAGCTTATCCAATCAGCCCCAGCATTTT.

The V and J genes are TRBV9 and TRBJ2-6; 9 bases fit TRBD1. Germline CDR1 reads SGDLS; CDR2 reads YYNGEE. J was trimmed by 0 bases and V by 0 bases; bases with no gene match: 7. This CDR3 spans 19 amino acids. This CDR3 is CASSVVWDRDSSGANVLTF. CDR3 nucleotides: TGTGCCAGCAGCGTAGTGTGGGACAGGGATAGCTCTGGGGCCAACGTCCTGACTTTC.

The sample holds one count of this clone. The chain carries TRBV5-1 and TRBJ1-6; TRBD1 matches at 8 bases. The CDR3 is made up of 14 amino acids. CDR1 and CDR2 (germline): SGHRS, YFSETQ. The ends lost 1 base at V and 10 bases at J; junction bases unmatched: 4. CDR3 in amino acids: CASSLIQGVSPLHF. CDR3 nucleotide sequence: TGCGCCAGCAGCTTGATACAGGGGGTATCACCCCTCCACTTT. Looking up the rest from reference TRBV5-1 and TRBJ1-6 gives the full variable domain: KAGVTQTPRYLIKTRGQQVTLSCSPISGHRSVSWYQQTPGQGLQFLFEYFSETQRNKGNFPGRFSGRQFSNSRSEMNVSTLELGDSALYLCASSLIQGVSPLHFGNGTRLTVT.

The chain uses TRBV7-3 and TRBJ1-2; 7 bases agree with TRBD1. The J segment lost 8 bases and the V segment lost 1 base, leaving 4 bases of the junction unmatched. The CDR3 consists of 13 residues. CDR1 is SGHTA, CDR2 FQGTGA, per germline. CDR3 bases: TGTGCCAGCAGCTTAAGCGAAGGGGGCGGCTACACCTTC. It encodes CASSLSEGGGYTF.

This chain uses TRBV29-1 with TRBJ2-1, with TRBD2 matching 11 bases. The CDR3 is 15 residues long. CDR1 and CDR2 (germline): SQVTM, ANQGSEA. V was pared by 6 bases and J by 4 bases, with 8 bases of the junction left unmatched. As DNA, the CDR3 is TGCAGCGTCGATCTAGCGGGGGGCAGATACAATGAGCAGTTCTTC. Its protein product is CSVDLAGGRYNEQFF.

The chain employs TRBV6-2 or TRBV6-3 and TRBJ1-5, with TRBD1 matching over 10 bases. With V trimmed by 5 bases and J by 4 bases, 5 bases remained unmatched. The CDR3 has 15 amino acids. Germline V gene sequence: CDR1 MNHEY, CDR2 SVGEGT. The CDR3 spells CASSQPGQGNQPQHF. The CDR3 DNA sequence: TGTGCCAGCAGTCAACCGGGACAGGGGAATCAGCCCCAGCATTTT.

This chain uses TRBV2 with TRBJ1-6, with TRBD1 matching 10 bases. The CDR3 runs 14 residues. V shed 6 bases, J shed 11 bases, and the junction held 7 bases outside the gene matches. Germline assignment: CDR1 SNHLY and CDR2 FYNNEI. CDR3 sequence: CASSPTGGATPLHF. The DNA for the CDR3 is TGTGCCAGCAGCCCGACAGGGGGCGCGACACCCCTCCACTTT. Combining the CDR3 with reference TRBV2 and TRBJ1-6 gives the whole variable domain EPEVTQTPSHQVTQMGQEVILRCVPISNHLYFYWYRQILGQKVEFLVSFYNNEISEKSEIFDDQFSVERPDGSNFTLKIRSTKLEDSAMYFCASSPTGGATPLHFGNGTRLTVT.

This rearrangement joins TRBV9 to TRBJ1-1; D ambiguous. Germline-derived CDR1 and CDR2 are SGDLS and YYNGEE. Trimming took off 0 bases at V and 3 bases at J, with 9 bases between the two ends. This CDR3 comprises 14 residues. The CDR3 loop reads CASSVDGGYTEAFF. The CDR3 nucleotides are TGTGCCAGCAGCGTAGACGGCGGGTACACTGAAGCTTTCTTT.

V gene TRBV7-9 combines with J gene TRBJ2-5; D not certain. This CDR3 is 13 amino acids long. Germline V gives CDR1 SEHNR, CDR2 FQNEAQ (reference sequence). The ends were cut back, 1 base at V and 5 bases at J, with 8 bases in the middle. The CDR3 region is CASSLVSLETQYF. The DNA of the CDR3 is TGTGCCAGCAGCTTAGTTTCGTTGGAGACCCAGTACTTC.

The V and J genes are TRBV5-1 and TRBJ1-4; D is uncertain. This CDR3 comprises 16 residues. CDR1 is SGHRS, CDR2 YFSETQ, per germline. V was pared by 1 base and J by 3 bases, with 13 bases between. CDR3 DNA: TGCGCCAGCAGCTTGAGCGGCTTCGGGGCTAATGAAAAACTGTTTTTT. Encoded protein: CASSLSGFGANEKLFF.

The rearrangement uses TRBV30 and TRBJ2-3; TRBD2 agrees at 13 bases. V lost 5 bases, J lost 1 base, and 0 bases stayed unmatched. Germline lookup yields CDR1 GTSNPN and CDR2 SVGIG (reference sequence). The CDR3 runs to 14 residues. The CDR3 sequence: CAWGTSGGTDTQYF. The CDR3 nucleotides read TGTGCCTGGGGGACTAGCGGGGGCACAGATACGCAGTATTTT.

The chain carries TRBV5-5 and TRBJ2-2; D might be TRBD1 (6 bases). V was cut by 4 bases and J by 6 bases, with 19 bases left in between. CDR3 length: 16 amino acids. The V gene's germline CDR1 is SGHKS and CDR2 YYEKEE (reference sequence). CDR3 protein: CASSLLGGQTPGELFF. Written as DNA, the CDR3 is TGTGCCAGCAGCCTTCTTGGAGGACAGACCCCCGGGGAGCTGTTTTTT.

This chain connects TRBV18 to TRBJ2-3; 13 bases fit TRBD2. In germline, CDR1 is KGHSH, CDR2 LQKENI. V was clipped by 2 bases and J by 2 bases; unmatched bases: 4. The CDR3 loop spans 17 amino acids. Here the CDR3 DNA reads TGTGCCAGCTCACCATTAACTAGCGGGGGGGCCACAGATACGCAGTATTTT. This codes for CASSPLTSGGATDTQYF.